This paragraph covers one T cell receptor beta chain sequence. As yet, its antigen is unknown. The data derive from a study of CD8 T cell repertoires and HIV-1 epitope variants. Sequencing used immunoSEQ multiplex PCR; TCRdb keeps in-frame clones, though not all of them. The sample lists under 6,500 clones, 65% to 70% occurring once. The CDR3 runs to 15 residues. Germline V lookup: CDR1 ENHRY, CDR2 SYGVKD. V gave up 2 bases and J gave up 2 bases, with 10 bases separating them. Input material: cultured CD8+ T cells derived from PBMCs. The chain combines TRBV10-3 with TRBJ1-5; D gene uncertain. This clonotype originated in a male donor with HIV. The CDR3 region is CAISEEGLGNQPQHF. DNA for the CDR3: TGTGCCATCAGTGAGGAGGGCCTCGGCAATCAGCCCCAGCATTTT.